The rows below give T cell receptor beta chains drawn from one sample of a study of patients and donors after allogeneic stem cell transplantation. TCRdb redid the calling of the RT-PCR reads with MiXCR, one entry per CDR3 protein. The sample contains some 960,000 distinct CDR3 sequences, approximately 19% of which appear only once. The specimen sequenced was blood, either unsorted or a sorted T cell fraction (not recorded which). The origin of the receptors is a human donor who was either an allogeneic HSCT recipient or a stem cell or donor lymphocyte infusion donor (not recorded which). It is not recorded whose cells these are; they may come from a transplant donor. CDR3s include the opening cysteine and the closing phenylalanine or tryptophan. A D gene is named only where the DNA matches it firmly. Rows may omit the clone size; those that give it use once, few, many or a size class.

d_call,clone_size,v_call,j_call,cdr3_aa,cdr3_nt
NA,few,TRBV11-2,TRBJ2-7,CASRPIAAPPGVDEQYF,TGTGCCAGCAGGCCGATAGCGGCTCCCCCAGGAGTAGACGAGCAGTACTTC
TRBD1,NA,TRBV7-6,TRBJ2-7,CASSYGQGGTYEQYF,TGTGCCAGCAGCTACGGACAGGGGGGGACCTACGAGCAGTACTTC
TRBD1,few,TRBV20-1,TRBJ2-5,CSAKTGDLQETQYF,TGCAGTGCTAAGACAGGGGATTTACAAGAGACCCAGTACTTC
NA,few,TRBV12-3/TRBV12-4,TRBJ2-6,CASSRQSGSGANVLTF,TGTGCCAGCAGTCGCCAAAGTGGCTCTGGGGCCAACGTCCTGACTTTC
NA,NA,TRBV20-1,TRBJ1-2,CSARGEESGYTF,TGCAGTGCTAGAGGGGAGGAGTCTGGCTACACCTTC
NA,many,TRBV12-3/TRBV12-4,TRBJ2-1,CASSLLGVIRYNEQFF,TGTGCCAGCAGCTTACTGGGGGTGATCCGGTACAATGAGCAGTTCTTC
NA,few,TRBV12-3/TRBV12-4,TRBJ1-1,CASSLAAPMVTEAFF,TGTGCCAGCAGTTTAGCGGCCCCAATGGTAACTGAAGCTTTCTTT
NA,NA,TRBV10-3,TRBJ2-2,CAILSSGGGGELFF,TGTGCCATCCTATCTTCCGGGGGCGGCGGGGAGCTGTTTTTT
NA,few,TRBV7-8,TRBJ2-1,CASSLARLANNEQFF,TGTGCCAGCAGCTTAGCTCGGCTAGCGAACAATGAGCAGTTCTTC
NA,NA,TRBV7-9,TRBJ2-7,CASSSRQVLSYEQYF,TGTGCCAGCAGCTCTCGACAGGTCCTCTCCTACGAGCAGTACTTC
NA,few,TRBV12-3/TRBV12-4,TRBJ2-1,CASNFVGAYNEQFF,TGTGCCAGCAACTTCGTAGGCGCGTACAATGAGCAGTTCTTC